These 30 T cell receptor beta chains share one sample of origin, sequenced in a study of response to subunit inactivated influenza vaccine. TCRdb re-called the RT-PCR reads with MiXCR, one entry per CDR3 protein. Of 150,000 or so distinct CDR3 sequences in the sample, about 11% were seen once. The sample was non-naive T cells sorted from PBMCs, taken roughly 45 days after vaccination. The receptors originated from a man aged 50 or older who received an inactivated influenza vaccine.

This clonotype came up many times. This CDR3 is CASSLAQRFQETQYF. The CDR3 DNA follows: TGTGCCAGCAGCTTAGCGCAGAGATTCCAAGAGACCCAGTACTTC. The chain recombines TRBV7-9 with TRBJ2-5; D uncertain. The CDR3 extends over 15 amino acids. Germline V gene lookup returns CDR1 SEHNR and CDR2 FQNEAQ (reference sequence). Trimming shortened V by 0 bases and J by 1 base, and 9 bases separated the two germline ends.

This clonotype has at least ten counts. The chain links TRBV3-1 to TRBJ1-1; the D is unclear. The CDR3 contains 13 residues. Germline V CDR1 and CDR2: LGHDT, YNNKEL (reference sequence). Trimming took 1 base from V and 7 from J, leaving 10 bases between them. This CDR3 is CASSQGADSEAFF. The DNA of the CDR3 is TGTGCCAGCAGCCAAGGGGCAGATAGTGAAGCTTTCTTT.

This clonotype was counted a few times. The rearrangement uses TRBV20-1 and TRBJ2-3; no clear D gene. Trimming cost V 5 bases and J 0 bases, with 12 bases left between them. The germline V gene encodes CDR1 DFQATT and CDR2 SNEGSKA (reference sequence). CDR3 size: 14 residues. CDR3 protein: CSAGRPSSTDTQYF. The CDR3 nucleotides read TGCAGTGCTGGTCGTCCCTCTAGCACAGATACGCAGTATTTT.

Only a few counts were recorded for this clonotype. The CDR3 here is CASSLWFFASGQETQYF. CDR3 coding DNA: TGTGCCAGCAGCCTGTGGTTTTTCGCTAGCGGCCAAGAGACCCAGTACTTC. V and J are TRBV28 and TRBJ2-5; 7 positions match TRBD2. CDR3 length: 17 residues. V shed 6 bases, J shed 1 base, and the junction held 14 bases outside the gene matches. Germline loops: CDR1 MDHEN, CDR2 SYDVKM. The variable domain in full, with the rest retrieved from reference TRBV28 and TRBJ2-5, is DVKVTQSSRYLVKRTGEKVFLECVQDMDHENMFWYRQDPGLGLRLIYFSYDVKMKEKGDIPEGYSVSREKKERFSLILESASTNQTSMYLCASSLWFFASGQETQYFGPGTRLLVL.

At least ten counts were recorded for this clonotype. This sequence joins TRBV20-1 and TRBJ2-7, with 8 bases that match TRBD2. Germline V CDR1 and CDR2: DFQATT, SNEGSKA (reference sequence). After removal of 7 bases from V and 2 bases from J, the junction contained 7 bases not matched to a gene. This CDR3 spans 13 amino acids. DNA for the CDR3: TGCAGTGTCAGACTAGCGTACGCCTACGAGCAGTACTTC. Protein: CSVRLAYAYEQYF.

This clonotype was counted many times. At one end, the junction sequence differs from germline, possibly due to a read error. The chain links TRBV27 to TRBJ2-1; 9 bases fit TRBD2. This CDR3 spans 15 amino acids. Germline-derived CDR1 and CDR2 are MNHEY and SMNVEV (reference sequence). Written as DNA, the CDR3 is TGTGCCAGCAGTTACCGTAGCGGGAGATACAGTGAGCAGTTCTTC. Translation gives CASSYRSGRYSEQFF.

This clonotype was recorded a few times. The V call is TRBV4-3, the J call TRBJ2-1; no firm D call. The CDR3 length is 16 residues. Trimming took off 0 bases at V and 0 bases at J, with 9 bases between the two ends. Germline V gives CDR1 LGHNA, CDR2 YSLEER. The CDR3 DNA is TGCGCCAGCAGCCAAGATGACGTTAGCTCCTACAATGAGCAGTTCTTC. Translated, it gives CASSQDDVSSYNEQFF.

This clonotype was seen many times. This sequence joins TRBV7-6 and TRBJ1-1; a possible D gene is TRBD1 (5 bases). This CDR3 is built from 13 residues. The V gene's germline CDR1 is SGHVS and CDR2 FNYEAQ. V lost 3 bases and J 5 bases, leaving 10 bases between the germline ends. Written as DNA, the CDR3 is TGTGCCAGCAGCTTTCAGGAGGGGACTGAAGCTTTCTTT. Amino acid sequence: CASSFQEGTEAFF.

CDR3 amino acids: CASSRGGQGQETQYF. CDR3 in DNA: TGCGCCAGCAGCAGGGGTGGACAGGGACAAGAGACCCAGTACTTC. V is TRBV5-1 and J is TRBJ2-5, with 8 positions matching TRBD1. The V gene end was trimmed by 4 bases and the J gene end by 2 bases; junction bases not matched to a gene: 7. Per germline, CDR1 SGHRS and CDR2 YFSETQ. The CDR3 length is 15 residues.

The chain employs TRBV7-2 and TRBJ1-6, with D maybe TRBD1 (6 bases). The ends were cut back, 3 bases at V and 9 bases at J, with 12 bases in the middle. The length of the CDR3 is 14 residues. Germline loops: CDR1 SGHTA, CDR2 FQGNSA. CDR3 nucleotides: TGTACCAGCAGCTTGGGGGGCAGCGGTTCACCCCTCCACTTT. Amino acid sequence: CTSSLGGSGSPLHF.

In its sample, this clonotype was seen many times. The junction differs from germline at one of its ends, possibly a read error. This chain joins TRBV11-2 and TRBJ2-4, with D possibly being TRBD1 (5 bases). CDR1 and CDR2 (germline): SGHAT, FQNNGV. This CDR3 comprises 11 residues. The CDR3 loop is CASSLGGRVDF. The DNA for the CDR3 is TGTGCCAGCAGCTTAGGGGGCAGGGTTGACTTC. Full variable domain (missing parts from reference TRBV11-2 and TRBJ2-4): EAGVAQSPRYKIIEKRQSVAFWCNPISGHATLYWYQQILGQGPKLLIQFQNNGVVDDSQLPKDRFSAERLKGVDSTLKIQPAKLEDSAVYLCASSLGGRVDFGAGTRLSVL.

At least ten counts were recorded for this clonotype. V usage is TRBV3-1 and J usage is TRBJ2-3; 8 nucleotides match TRBD2. V lost 4 bases, J lost 6 bases, and 6 bases stayed unmatched. This CDR3 contains 14 residues. The germline CDR1 and CDR2 sequences are LGHDT and YNNKEL (reference sequence). CDR3 sequence (DNA): TGTGCCAGCAGCCTCGGACTAGCAGGGGATACGCAGTATTTT. Its translation: CASSLGLAGDTQYF.

This rearrangement joins TRBV2 to TRBJ2-5, with 7 bases that match TRBD1. There are 14 residues in the CDR3. In germline, CDR1 is SNHLY, CDR2 FYNNEI. Trimming removed 4 bases from V and 2 bases from J; junction bases left unmatched: 4. CDR3 sequence reads: CASSVVRGQETQYF. CDR3 DNA sequence: TGTGCCAGCAGTGTTGTCAGGGGGCAAGAGACCCAGTACTTC.

The table lists this clonotype with many counts. This sequence joins TRBV28 and TRBJ1-5, with 8 bases matching TRBD1. Unmatched junction bases numbered 22, after V lost 5 bases and J lost 4 bases. This CDR3 contains 20 residues. Germline CDR1 MDHEN, CDR2 SYDVKM. The CDR3 DNA sequence: TGTGCCAGCAGTCCCCCCTGGACAGGGTTTACCCTAAATAGTAATCAGCCCCAGCATTTT. Translating gives CASSPPWTGFTLNSNQPQHF.

This clonotype was seen a few times. This CDR3 is CASSPGQHNEKLFF. The CDR3 DNA reads as TGCGCCAGCAGCCCGGGACAGCATAATGAAAAACTGTTTTTT. J is TRBJ1-4 and V is TRBV4-3; 7 bases map to TRBD1. The germline V gene encodes CDR1 LGHNA and CDR2 YSLEER. The CDR3 consists of 14 residues. The V and J ends lost 4 bases and 4 bases, in that order; junction bases with no gene match: 3.

This clonotype was picked up a small number of times. The V and J genes are TRBV10-3 and TRBJ1-6, with D maybe TRBD1 (6 bases). CDR1 and CDR2 from the germline V gene are ENHRY and SYGVKD. Trimming removed 6 bases from V and 9 bases from J, with 18 bases in between. CDR3 length equals 15 residues. The CDR3 DNA sequence: TGTGCCATCAGGGGGGACACTCTGAGGGGTTCACCCCTCCACTTT. The encoded protein is CAIRGDTLRGSPLHF.

The CDR3 protein is CASSQEKVLGYEQYF. The CDR3 DNA is TGTGCCAGCAGCCAAGAAAAGGTTCTGGGATACGAGCAGTACTTC. The chain recombines TRBV4-2 with TRBJ2-7; no clear D. Looked up from germline, CDR1 is LGHNA and CDR2 is YNFKEQ. The CDR3 is 15 amino acids. Trimming left V 0 bases short and J 4 bases short, with 13 bases between.

V and J are TRBV29-1 and TRBJ2-3; TRBD1 might be the D (5 bases). V was pared by 5 bases and J by 2 bases, with 8 bases between. CDR1 and CDR2 (germline): SQVTM, ANQGSEA. The length of the CDR3 is 12 residues. Here the CDR3 reads CSVRTNTDTQYF. DNA of the CDR3: TGCAGCGTTCGGACAAACACAGATACGCAGTATTTT.

The chain joins TRBV2 to TRBJ2-6, with a tentative D call TRBD1 (5 bases). The CDR3 length is 15 residues. V was trimmed by 6 bases and J by 0 bases, leaving 9 bases between them. Germline lookup yields CDR1 SNHLY and CDR2 FYNNEI. The CDR3 DNA reads TGTGCCAGCAGACAGGATCGCTCTGGGGCCAACGTCCTGACTTTC. Translated: CASRQDRSGANVLTF.

This clonotype was counted many times. This chain joins TRBV6-5 and TRBJ2-5, with D perhaps TRBD2 (5 bases). V lost 0 bases and J 5 bases, leaving 13 bases between the germline ends. Germline CDR1 reads MNHEY; CDR2 reads SVGAGI. The CDR3 runs 15 residues. The CDR3 sequence is CASSYSAGMGETQYF. The CDR3 DNA reads TGTGCCAGCAGTTACTCGGCCGGGATGGGCGAGACCCAGTACTTC.

The gene calls are TRBV5-1 and TRBJ2-1; perhaps TRBD2 as D (6 bases). The CDR3 runs to 17 residues. Deletions cut 0 bases from V and 5 bases from J, with 18 bases between. From germline, CDR1 is SGHRS and CDR2 YFSETQ. The CDR3 DNA follows: TGCGCCAGCAGCTTGGCCACCGATAGCGGAATGAACAATGAGCAGTTCTTC. Its protein product is CASSLATDSGMNNEQFF.

The rearrangement links TRBV18 to TRBJ1-1; D is undetermined. Looked up from germline, CDR1 is KGHSH and CDR2 is LQKENI. V was pared by 4 bases and J by 3 bases, with 6 bases between. The CDR3 is 12 residues long. The CDR3 sequence is CASSHGDTEAFF. The CDR3 region has the DNA TGTGCCAGCTCACACGGAGACACTGAAGCTTTCTTT.

This clonotype was detected only a few times. The chain recombines TRBV11-2 with TRBJ1-2; D unresolved. The V and J ends lost 2 bases and 3 bases respectively, with 13 bases between them. The length of the CDR3 is 15 residues. In germline, CDR1 is SGHAT, CDR2 FQNNGV. CDR3 in DNA: TGTGCCAGCAGCTTAAATCGCCAGGCCTACTATGGCTACACCTTC. Translation: CASSLNRQAYYGYTF. Full variable domain (missing parts from reference TRBV11-2 and TRBJ1-2): EAGVAQSPRYKIIEKRQSVAFWCNPISGHATLYWYQQILGQGPKLLIQFQNNGVVDDSQLPKDRFSAERLKGVDSTLKIQPAKLEDSAVYLCASSLNRQAYYGYTFGSGTRLTVV.

CDR3 coding DNA: TGTGCCAGCACCCCCCCGGGTTTATACAATGAGCAGTTCTTC. Translating it yields CASTPPGLYNEQFF. The genes are TRBV28 and TRBJ2-1, with D hard to call. The CDR3 length is 14 residues. CDR1 and CDR2 (germline): MDHEN, SYDVKM. Trimming shortened V by 7 bases and J by 4 bases, and 14 bases separated the two germline ends.

This clonotype was recorded a few times. The rearrangement joins TRBV12-3 or TRBV12-4 to TRBJ1-2; no clear D gene. V dropped 6 bases and J dropped 3 bases, with 17 bases sitting between them. The CDR3 runs 15 residues. CDR3 nucleotides: TGTGCCAGCAGCAGGTTTCTTGGGGTGGACTATGGCTACACCTTC. Translation gives CASSRFLGVDYGYTF.

This clonotype has ten or more counts. This chain joins TRBV27 and TRBJ1-5; perhaps TRBD1 as D (6 bases). Trimming shortened V by 5 bases and J by 3 bases, and 11 bases separated the two germline ends. CDR3 length equals 14 residues. The V gene's germline CDR1 is MNHEY and CDR2 SMNVEV (reference sequence). CDR3 bases: TGTGCCAGCAGTCGTGGACAGTACAATCAGCCCCAGCATTTT. This sequence encodes CASSRGQYNQPQHF.

The chain uses TRBV20-1 and TRBJ2-5, with D hard to call. V was pared by 6 bases and J by 1 base, with 15 bases between. Germline V gene data show CDR1 as DFQATT and CDR2 as SNEGSKA (reference sequence). This CDR3 comprises 14 residues. DNA of the CDR3: TGCAGTGCAATCCTCATAGGGTCCCAAGAGACCCAGTACTTC. Residues: CSAILIGSQETQYF.

This clonotype has at least ten counts. This chain's CDR3 is CASSQDLSQGSNYGYTF. The CDR3 region has the DNA TGCGCCAGCAGCCAAGACCTAAGCCAGGGGTCTAACTATGGCTACACCTTC. The V call is TRBV4-3, the J call TRBJ1-2, with D possibly TRBD1 on 6 matching bases. The CDR3 is 17 amino acids. Trimming removed 0 bases from V and 0 bases from J, with 14 bases in between. CDR1 is LGHNA, CDR2 YSLEER, per germline.

This clonotype has more than one count but fewer than ten. The chain recombines TRBV28 with TRBJ2-6; D unclear. The CDR3 is 17 amino acids. Trimming left V 5 bases short and J 1 base short, with 15 bases between. The germline V gene encodes CDR1 MDHEN and CDR2 SYDVKM. DNA of the CDR3: TGTGCCAGCAGTCCCTTCGCCGAATTATCTGGGGCCAACGTCCTGACTTTC. This gives the protein CASSPFAELSGANVLTF.

This clonotype has a handful of counts. J is TRBJ2-5 and V is TRBV15; possibly TRBD1 for D (5 bases). CDR3 length: 15 residues. Germline V lookup: CDR1 LNHNV, CDR2 YYDKDF (reference sequence). Trimming left V 1 base short and J 5 bases short, with 14 bases between. The CDR3 protein is CATSRVPGMGETQYF. The CDR3 bases are TGTGCCACCAGCAGAGTACCAGGGATGGGGGAGACCCAGTACTTC.